This T cell receptor (beta chain) was profiled in a study of shared clonotypes between healthy human individuals. This CDR3 has 15 amino acids. The germline gives CDR1 GTSNPN, CDR2 SVGIG (reference sequence). After removal of 0 bases from V and 7 bases from J, the junction contained 8 bases not matched to a gene. Clones were read by immunoSEQ multiplex PCR, and TCRdb kept only the in-frame ones, dropping some. The data show hundreds of thousands of clones, with around 80% seen just once and more than 10% held by the top ten. Unsorted samples, those not sorted, used some 89 million PBMCs for genomic DNA.

This TCR was recovered from a woman in her thirties or forties in good health. Some clones in this sample may be carry-over from other donors' samples. Material: PBMCs. This chain links TRBV30 with TRBJ2-4; 8 nucleotides agree with TRBD1. The CDR3 here is CAWSVPGTGDNIQYF. In DNA form, the CDR3 reads TGTGCCTGGAGTGTTCCTGGGACAGGAGATAACATTCAGTACTTC.